This T cell receptor (beta chain) was captured in a study of Ad26.COV2.S vaccination and SARS-CoV-2 variants. Libraries were prepared by immunoSEQ multiplex PCR; TCRdb keeps only in-frame clonotypes and omits some of them. The sample records about 480,000 clones, 70% to 90% being singletons. Treatment described: 15 to 20 received Ad26.COV2.S at low or high dose, single or two shots; about 5 received placebo; per-sample allocation not given. Specimen acquisition occurred on day 63 following the initial vaccine or placebo injection. The TCR was taken from a person between 18 and 59 years old who received the Ad26.COV2.S COVID-19 vaccine or a placebo. The sample here was peripheral blood, taken in a trial of Ad26.COV2.S vaccine versus placebo.

CDR3 coding DNA: TGTGCCAGTAGTATGGCGGTTTTCTCCTACGAGCAGTACTTC. This gives the protein CASSMAVFSYEQYF. The genes are TRBV19 and TRBJ2-7; D is uncertain. This CDR3 is built from 14 residues. The germline gives CDR1 LNHDA, CDR2 SQIVND (reference sequence). Trimming removed 3 bases at V and 0 bases at J, with 9 bases between.